The 23 T cell receptor beta chains presented below share a single source sample, sequenced in a study of tumor-infiltrating lymphocytes in primary liver carcinoma. Total RNA (about 500 ng) served as template for TCR beta cDNA synthesis primed by a constant-region primer. Three nested multiplex PCR rounds of slightly modified ARM-PCR generated TCR beta libraries. With TRBV1-TRBV30 forward primers and a C-beta reverse primer, the first two PCR rounds were run for 10 to 11 cycles each. TCRdb ran MiXCR on the multiplex PCR reads and lists one entry per CDR3 protein. Of hundreds of thousands of distinct CDR3 sequences listed, 58% are singletons. The researchers obtained blood RNA from unsorted whole blood and also extracted germline DNA. Source material: peripheral blood. The receptors derive from a woman aged 25 to 39 with primary liver carcinoma and hepatitis B virus infection.

There are many counts of this clonotype. The chain uses TRBV7-9 and TRBJ2-3; D ambiguous. Germline V gene data show CDR1 as SEHNR and CDR2 as FQNEAQ (reference sequence). Deletions cut 3 bases from V and 0 bases from J, with 4 bases between. The CDR3 is 13 amino acids. CDR3 nucleotide sequence: TGTGCCAGCAGCTTCGGTAGCACAGATACGCAGTATTTT. It translates to CASSFGSTDTQYF.

This clonotype showed up just once. The junction departs from germline at one end; a sequencing error may be responsible. V is TRBV5-6 and J is TRBJ2-1; possibly TRBD2 for D (6 bases). Germline CDR1 and CDR2: SGHDT and YYEEEE. The CDR3 contains 15 residues. The CDR3 is CAGFGGAFSYNEQFF. CDR3 DNA: TGTGCCGGTTTTGGAGGGGCCTTCTCCTACAATGAACAGTTCTTC.

This clonotype was picked up one time. The CDR3: CASSQVWTGSYQETQYF. Written as DNA, the CDR3 is TGCGCCAGCAGCCAAGTATGGACAGGATCGTACCAAGAGACCCAGTACTTC. The chain employs TRBV4-1 and TRBJ2-5, with 7 nucleotides matching TRBD1. Looked up from germline, CDR1 is MGHRA and CDR2 is YSYEKL. With 1 base clipped from V and 0 bases from J, the junction kept 8 bases outside the gene matches. The CDR3 has 17 amino acids.

Note on this clonotype: Germline and junction disagree at one end, which may indicate a read error. The V call is TRBV6-5, the J call TRBJ1-3, with D tentatively TRBD1 (5 bases). Germline-derived CDR1 and CDR2 are MNHEY and SVGAGI. CDR3 length equals 14 residues. CDR3 region: CANSRDLGGNTIYF. For the CDR3, the DNA is TGTGCCAACAGTCGGGACCTAGGAGGAAACACCATATATTTT.

On this clonotype: A much larger clone is a single base away; this may be a read error. The rearrangement joins TRBV6-2 or TRBV6-3 to TRBJ2-1; 9 bases are a match to TRBD2. The CDR3 loop spans 15 amino acids. The V segment lost 6 bases and the J segment 8 bases; nucleotides outside the gene matches: 11. CDR1 MNHEY and CDR2 SVGEGT come from the germline V gene. This chain's CDR3 is CASRPLAGPYYEQFF. CDR3 coding DNA: TGTGCCAGCAGGCCCCTAGCGGGACCATACTATGAGCAGTTCTTC.

Details on this clonotype: This is likely a read error, given that the CDR3 carries no conserved phenylalanine or tryptophan at its end. The chain employs TRBV7-9 and TRBJ2-7; the match to TRBD2 covers 8 bases. The CDR3 covers 17 residues. Germline assignment: CDR1 SEHNR and CDR2 FQNEAQ (reference sequence). J gave up 2 bases and V 1 base, and 10 bases lay outside the gene matches. The CDR3 nucleotides read TGTGCCAGCAGCTTAGGTGGGGAGCGGGAGATCCCCTACGAGCAGTACCTC. Translated: CASSLGGEREIPYEQYL.

Turning to this clonotype: Since a much larger clone is just one base distant, this may be a read error. The V call is TRBV29-1, the J call TRBJ2-5; tentative D call: TRBD2 (6 bases). CDR1 is SQVTM and CDR2 is ANQGSEA in the germline V gene. The CDR3 is 14 residues long. The CDR3: CSGGDRDGQETQNF. DNA for the CDR3: TGCAGCGGGGGGGACCGGGACGGACAAGAGACCCAGAACTTC.

About this clonotype: At one end the junction does not follow the germline gene, possibly because of a read error. This rearrangement joins TRBV10-3 to TRBJ1-5; D uncertain. This CDR3 has 15 residues. Germline V gene lookup returns CDR1 ENHRY and CDR2 SYGVKD. This CDR3 reads CAISESGKGNQPRHF. The CDR3 DNA reads as TGTGCCATCAGTGAGTCGGGGAAGGGTAATCAGCCCCGGCATTTT.

This clonotype was counted ten times or more. A read error may produce the germline difference seen at one junction end. The chain employs TRBV6-5 and TRBJ1-1; D might be TRBD1 (5 bases). Germline CDR1 reads MNHEY; CDR2 reads SVGAGI. This CDR3 spans 11 amino acids. The CDR3 bases are TGTGCCAGTAGTTACGAGGGGAGGGCTTTCTTT. Translation gives CASSYEGRAFF.

The chain combines TRBV28 with TRBJ2-7; D is perhaps TRBD1 (6 bases). V shed 5 bases and J shed 0 bases, with 17 bases lying between them. This CDR3 has 16 residues. Germline CDR1 is MDHEN and CDR2 is SYDVKM. CDR3: CASSMIGGFGSYEQYF. The CDR3, as DNA: TGTGCCAGCAGTATGATAGGGGGTTTTGGCTCCTACGAGCAGTACTTC.

In the case of this clonotype: A read error is possible here, since a much larger clone lies one base away. The V gene is TRBV29-1, the J gene TRBJ2-5, with D maybe TRBD2 (6 bases). The CDR3 has 14 amino acids. CDR1 and CDR2 (germline): SQVTM, ANQGSEA. DNA of the CDR3: TGCGGCGTTGCCCGGGTTACGGGAGTTGAGACCCAGTACTTC. As protein: CGVARVTGVETQYF. Based on the CDR3 plus reference TRBV29-1 and TRBJ2-5, the full variable domain is SAVISQKPSRDICQRGTSLTIQCQVDSQVTMMFWYRQQPGQSLTLIATANQGSEATYESGFVIDKFPISRPNLTFSTLTVSNMSPEDSSIYLCGVARVTGVETQYFGPGTRLLVL.

For this clonotype: Being one base from a much bigger clone, this may be a read error. The conserved phenylalanine or tryptophan normally closing the CDR3 is absent here, so this likely arose from a read error. The chain employs TRBV29-1 and TRBJ2-2; D is possibly TRBD1 or TRBD2 (5 bases each). V shed 5 bases and J shed 8 bases, with 15 bases lying between them. This CDR3 has 13 residues. Germline CDR1 SQVTM, CDR2 ANQGSEA. CDR3 sequence (DNA): TGCAGCGTTTGGTCCGGGGCGGTTGGGGAGCTGTTTTCT. It specifies CSVWSGAVGELFS.

Details on this clonotype: A read error may be the cause here, since a much bigger clone is one base away. The V call is TRBV4-1, the J call TRBJ2-7, with TRBD2 as a possible D gene (5 bases). The CDR3 has 15 residues. Germline V lookup: CDR1 MGHRA, CDR2 YSYEKL. The chain's CDR3 is CSSSQEGSGVYEQYF. Here the CDR3 DNA reads TGCTCCAGCAGCCAAGAAGGCTCCGGGGTCTACGAGCAGTACTTC.

This clonotype was counted a single time. A much more abundant neighbour one base away suggests this may be a read error. The rearrangement links TRBV29-1 to TRBJ2-2; D could derive from TRBD1 or TRBD2 (5 bases each). Germline CDR1 and CDR2: SQVTM and ANQGSEA. There are 12 residues in the CDR3. V was clipped by 7 bases and J by 6 bases, with 12 bases between them. The CDR3 loop is CSGAEGPGELFF. The CDR3 nucleotides read TGCAGCGGCGCAGAGGGGCCCGGGGAGCTGTTTTTT.

The rearrangement uses TRBV5-4 and TRBJ2-1; 7 nucleotides agree with TRBD1. The V and J ends lost 4 bases and 8 bases, in that order; junction bases with no gene match: 3. CDR3 length: 12 residues. Germline values: CDR1 SGHNT, CDR2 YYREEE (reference sequence). CDR3 DNA: TGTGCCAGCAGCCGGGACAGTGATGAGCAGTTCTTC. Its translation: CASSRDSDEQFF.

The rearrangement joins TRBV7-9 to TRBJ2-1, with 10 bases that match TRBD2. Trimming removed 3 bases from V and 8 bases from J; junction bases left unmatched: 4. The CDR3 totals 14 residues. Germline CDR1 is SEHNR and CDR2 is FQNEAQ (reference sequence). The CDR3 region is CASSFPSGSYEQFF. In DNA form, the CDR3 reads TGTGCCAGCAGCTTCCCTAGCGGGAGTTATGAGCAGTTCTTC.

This clonotype was picked up many times. This chain joins TRBV29-1 and TRBJ1-4; maybe TRBD1 (6 bases). The CDR3 loop spans 11 amino acids. Trimming pared 7 bases from V and 8 bases from J, leaving 11 bases between. Germline-derived CDR1 and CDR2 are SQVTM and ANQGSEA. CDR3 nucleotide sequence: TGCAGCGCCCTGGGGGGCGAAAAACTGTTTTTT. This encodes CSALGGEKLFF.

For this clonotype: Relative to the germline gene, one junction end is altered; a read error may explain this. The J gene is TRBJ1-5, the V gene TRBV6-2 or TRBV6-3; D remains unclear. Germline lookup yields CDR1 MNHEY and CDR2 SVGEGT. The CDR3 is 12 amino acids. CDR3 DNA sequence: TGTGCCAGCTCCCAGGTTAATCAGTCCCAGCATTTT. Translation: CASSQVNQSQHF.

CDR3 bases: TGTGCCAGCAGCGGACTACAGGGAGTCGAGCAGTACTTC. Translating gives CASSGLQGVEQYF. The V and J genes are TRBV5-6 and TRBJ2-7; D is perhaps TRBD1 or TRBD2 (6 bases each). Trimming shortened V by 4 bases and J by 6 bases, and 14 bases separated the two germline ends. Germline CDR1 and CDR2: SGHDT and YYEEEE. The length of the CDR3 is 13 residues. The full variable domain, rest sourced from reference TRBV5-6 and TRBJ2-7, is DAGVTQSPTHLIKTRGQQVTLRCSPKSGHDTVSWYQQALGQGPQFIFQYYEEEERQRGNFPDRFSGHQFPNYSSELNVNALLLGDSALYLCASSGLQGVEQYFGPGTRLTVT.

Concerning this clonotype itself: This CDR3 is missing its conserved last phenylalanine or tryptophan, likely due to a read error. The chain couples TRBV6-6 to TRBJ2-7, with D possibly matching TRBD2 (5 bases). CDR1 and CDR2 from the germline V gene are MNHNY and SVGAGI (reference sequence). CDR3 length equals 12 residues. V shed 7 bases and J shed 5 bases, with 12 bases lying between them. Here the CDR3 reads CASTQGRDEQYI. DNA for the CDR3: TGTGCCAGCACCCAAGGGCGGGACGAGCAGTACATC.

This clonotype came up a few times. The gene calls are TRBV7-8 and TRBJ2-5; D not certain. Germline V gene data show CDR1 as SGHVS and CDR2 as FQNEAQ. V was cut by 1 base and J by 10 bases, with 10 bases left in between. The length of the CDR3 is 12 residues. CDR3 DNA: TGTGCCAGCAGCTTAGATTTTGCTAGCCAGTACTTC. Translated, it gives CASSLDFASQYF.

A word on this clonotype: The junction departs from germline at one end; a sequencing error may be responsible. The CDR3 loop is CVISESAGANGYTF. CDR3 nucleotide sequence: TGTGTCATCAGTGAGTCGGCAGGGGCAAATGGCTACACCTTC. The chain has TRBV10-3 and TRBJ1-2; D perhaps matches TRBD1 (6 bases). CDR1 and CDR2 from the germline V gene are ENHRY and SYGVKD. CDR3 length: 14 residues.

Only one count was recorded for this clonotype. The conserved closing phenylalanine or tryptophan is absent in this CDR3, likely reflecting a read error. Because the CDR3's place on the DNA is in doubt, the DNA is left out and the CDR3 is given as listed by TCRdb. The CDR3 is CANSGTGLPTHV. The chain couples TRBV7-9 to TRBJ1-5. CDR1 and CDR2 (germline): SEHNR, FQNEAQ (reference sequence). The CDR3 totals 12 residues, both ends included.